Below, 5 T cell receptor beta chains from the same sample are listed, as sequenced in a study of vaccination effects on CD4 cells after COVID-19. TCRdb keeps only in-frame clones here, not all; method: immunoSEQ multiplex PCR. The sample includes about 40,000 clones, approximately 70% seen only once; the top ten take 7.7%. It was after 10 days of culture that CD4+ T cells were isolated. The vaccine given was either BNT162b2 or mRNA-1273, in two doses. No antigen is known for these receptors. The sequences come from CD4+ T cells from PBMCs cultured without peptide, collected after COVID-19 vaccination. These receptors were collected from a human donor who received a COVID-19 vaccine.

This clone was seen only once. CDR3 DNA sequence: TGTGCCAGCAGCGTAGATCTAGCGAGCTCCTACGAGCAGTACTTC. Amino acid sequence: CASSVDLASSYEQYF. The rearrangement joins TRBV9 to TRBJ2-7, with a possible D match to TRBD2 (6 bases). V was shortened by 0 bases and J by 0 bases, with 10 bases between the two germline ends. CDR3 length equals 15 residues. Germline V gene sequence: CDR1 SGDLS, CDR2 YYNGEE.

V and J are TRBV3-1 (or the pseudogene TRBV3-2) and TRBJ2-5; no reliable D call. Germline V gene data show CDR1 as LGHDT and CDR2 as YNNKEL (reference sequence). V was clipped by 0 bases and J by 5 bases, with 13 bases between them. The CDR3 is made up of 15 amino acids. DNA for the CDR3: TGTGCCAGCAGCCAAGATCCAGGCAGCGCGGAGACCCAGTACTTC. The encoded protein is CASSQDPGSAETQYF.

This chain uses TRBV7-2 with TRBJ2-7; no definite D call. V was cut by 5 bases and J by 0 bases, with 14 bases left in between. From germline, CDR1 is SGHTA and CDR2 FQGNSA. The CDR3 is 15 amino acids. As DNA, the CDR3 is TGTGCCAGCAGCCTCCCGGGCAGAGCCTCCTACGAGCAGTACTTC. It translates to CASSLPGRASYEQYF.

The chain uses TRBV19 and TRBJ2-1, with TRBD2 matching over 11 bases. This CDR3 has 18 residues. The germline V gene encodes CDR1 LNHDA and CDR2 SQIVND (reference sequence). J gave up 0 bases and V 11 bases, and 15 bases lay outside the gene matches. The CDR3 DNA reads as TGTGCCTCATCCCCCTATCTAGCGGGAGGCAGCTCCTACAATGAGCAGTTCTTC. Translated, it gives CASSPYLAGGSSYNEQFF.

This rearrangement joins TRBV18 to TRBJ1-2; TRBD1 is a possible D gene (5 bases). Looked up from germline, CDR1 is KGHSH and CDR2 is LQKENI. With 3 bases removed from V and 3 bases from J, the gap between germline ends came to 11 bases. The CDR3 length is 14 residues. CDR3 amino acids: CASSPGRGDYGYTF. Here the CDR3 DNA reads TGTGCCAGCTCACCGGGGAGGGGCGACTATGGCTACACCTTC.